Presented here are 21 T cell receptor beta chains from one specimen sequenced in a study of synovial regulatory T cells in juvenile arthritis. Profiled with immunoSEQ multiplex PCR; TCRdb holds only in-frame clones, not every one. The sample totals 8,000 to 10,000 clones. The sequenced sample consisted of Treg cells from blood. Subset defined: remaining (HLA-DR-negative) circulating blood Treg cells. These receptors all come from a donor aged 2-35 years with juvenile idiopathic arthritis.

The chain links TRBV5-1 to TRBJ1-1. CDR1 and CDR2 (germline): SGHRS, YFSETQ. The CDR3 covers 10 residues. The DNA is not on file. The CDR3 spells CARRVTEAFF.

The genes are TRBV5-4 and TRBJ2-5. Germline-derived CDR1 and CDR2 are SGHNT and YYREEE (reference sequence). The CDR3 sequence is 11 residues long. No DNA is recorded. The CDR3 protein is CASSLKETQYF.

This clone is deemed medium-sized (0.01 to 0.1%) by its frequency. V gene TRBV4-2 combines with J gene TRBJ1-2; TCRdb selects TRBD1, and the lack of DNA leaves this call unchecked. The CDR3 totals 15 residues. The nucleotide record is missing. Looked up from germline, CDR1 is LGHNA and CDR2 is YNFKEQ. CDR3 residues: CASSADSTGRYGYTF.

The chain has TRBV5-1 and TRBJ1-1; TCRdb calls TRBD1, which cannot be checked without DNA. Germline CDR1 and CDR2: SGHRS and YFSETQ. There are 14 residues in the CDR3. A DNA sequence was not provided. CDR3: CASSYQGGNTEAFF.

The chain is built from TRBV27 and TRBJ1-5; with no DNA, the TCRdb D assignment of TRBD1 cannot be verified. The germline V gene has CDR1 MNHEY and CDR2 SMNVEV (reference sequence). The CDR3 covers 15 residues. The nucleotide record is missing. This chain's CDR3 is CASSLEGAGNQPQHF.

The chain employs TRBV10-3 and TRBJ2-2; TCRdb gives TRBD2 as the D gene, but with no DNA this cannot be confirmed. This CDR3 has 15 residues. The record lacks a DNA sequence. The germline V gene has CDR1 ENHRY and CDR2 SYGVKD. CDR3 region: CAISQREANTGELFF.

This sequence joins TRBV11-2 and TRBJ1-4. Germline values: CDR1 SGHAT, CDR2 FQNNGV. This CDR3 is built from 16 residues. DNA for this receptor is not on file. CDR3 sequence: CASSQTVVATNEKLFF.

The genes are TRBV9 and TRBJ2-7; the TRBD1 assignment by TCRdb is unverifiable without DNA. This CDR3 region has 13 residues. The record lacks a DNA sequence. Germline V gene lookup returns CDR1 SGDLS and CDR2 YYNGEE. CDR3 sequence: CASSAAPGYEQYF.

The chain uses TRBV19 and TRBJ2-3; the TCRdb D gene call, TRBD1, has no DNA to confirm it. CDR3 size: 14 residues. DNA is not on record. Germline CDR1 reads LNHDA; CDR2 reads SQIVND (reference sequence). The CDR3 loop is CASSIDPGRAAQYF.

The rearrangement links TRBV30 to TRBJ1-4. CDR3 length equals 13 residues. A DNA sequence was not provided. The germline gives CDR1 GTSNPN, CDR2 SVGIG (reference sequence). The CDR3 sequence is CAWSERVREKLFF.

In terms of frequency, this clone is medium-sized. The gene calls are TRBV5-1 and TRBJ1-1. From germline, CDR1 is SGHRS and CDR2 YFSETQ. The CDR3 spans 15 residues. No DNA is given. The CDR3 spells CASSLGGTLGTEAFF.

This chain joins TRBV10-3 and TRBJ1-5; as DNA is missing, the TRBD1 call by TCRdb cannot be tested. CDR1 and CDR2 from the germline V gene are ENHRY and SYGVKD. The CDR3 loop spans 14 amino acids. No DNA was logged. CDR3: CAISESTGLMPQHF.

This chain joins TRBV4-1 and TRBJ2-3. The CDR3 totals 18 residues. This entry has no DNA. The germline CDR1 and CDR2 sequences are MGHRA and YSYEKL. The CDR3 sequence: CASSQEGVGGLGTDTQYF.

The chain couples TRBV4-1 to TRBJ2-7. Per the germline V gene, CDR1 is MGHRA and CDR2 is YSYEKL. The CDR3 consists of 17 residues. No DNA has been recorded. CDR3: CASSQEVTVISTGEQYF.

The chain joins TRBV5-1 to TRBJ1-2; checking the TCRdb D call of TRBD1 is not possible without DNA. CDR1 is SGHRS, CDR2 YFSETQ, per germline. This CDR3 comprises 13 residues. Only the protein is on record. CDR3 sequence: CASSLSQGAGYTF.

V usage is TRBV4-2 and J usage is TRBJ2-7; TCRdb reports TRBD2, a call that lacks DNA to check it against. The CDR3 loop spans 19 amino acids. There is no recorded DNA. Germline V gene data show CDR1 as LGHNA and CDR2 as YNFKEQ. The CDR3 sequence is CASSQVNGAGTSRTYEQYF.

This sequence joins TRBV7-7 and TRBJ2-2; TCRdb lists TRBD2, though no DNA is available to test this call. CDR1 is SSHAT, CDR2 FNYEAQ, per germline (reference sequence). There are 15 residues in the CDR3. No DNA is given. The chain's CDR3 is CASSLRGGDTGELFF.

V and J are TRBV6-1 and TRBJ2-7; absent DNA, TCRdb's TRBD2 call cannot be checked. Germline-derived CDR1 and CDR2 are MNHNS and SASEGT. The CDR3 is 12 amino acids. No DNA sequence is on record. The CDR3 sequence is CASSGPLGEQYF.

The chain has TRBV27 and TRBJ2-7; TCRdb lists TRBD1, though no DNA is available to test this call. CDR1 is MNHEY, CDR2 SMNVEV, per germline (reference sequence). The CDR3 is 15 amino acids. No DNA was logged. This chain's CDR3 is CASSFGDRMFYEQYF.

This chain links TRBV19 with TRBJ1-2; TCRdb names TRBD1, which stays unverified in the absence of DNA. CDR3 length: 13 amino acids. There is no recorded DNA. CDR1 and CDR2 (germline): LNHDA, SQIVND (reference sequence). CDR3 protein: CASSISGAYGYTF. Full variable domain (rest looked up from reference TRBV19 and TRBJ1-2): DGGITQSPKYLFRKEGQNVTLSCEQNLNHDAMYWYRQDPGQGLRLIYYSQIVNDFQKGDIAEGYSVSREKKESFPLTVTSAQKNPTAFYLCASSISGAYGYTFGSGTRLTVV.

The chain uses TRBV14 and TRBJ2-1; TCRdb lists TRBD2, though no DNA is available to test this call. Per germline, CDR1 SGHDN and CDR2 FVKESK. CDR3 length: 16 amino acids. No nucleotide data were recorded. Here the CDR3 reads CASSVVAGVPYNEQFF.